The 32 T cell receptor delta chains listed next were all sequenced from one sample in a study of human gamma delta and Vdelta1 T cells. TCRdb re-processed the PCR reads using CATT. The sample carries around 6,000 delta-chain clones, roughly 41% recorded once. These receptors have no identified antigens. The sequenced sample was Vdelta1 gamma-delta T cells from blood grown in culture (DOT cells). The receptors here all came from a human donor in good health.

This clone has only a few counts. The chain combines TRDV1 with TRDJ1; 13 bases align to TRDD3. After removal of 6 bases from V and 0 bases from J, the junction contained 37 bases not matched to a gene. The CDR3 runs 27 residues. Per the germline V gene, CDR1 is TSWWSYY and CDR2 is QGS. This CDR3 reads CALGHITLPTTVLLGDTRIRYTDKLIF. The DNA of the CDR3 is TGTGCTCTTGGTCACATCACCCTTCCTACAACCGTACTACTGGGGGATACGCGTATTCGGTACACCGATAAACTCATCTTT.

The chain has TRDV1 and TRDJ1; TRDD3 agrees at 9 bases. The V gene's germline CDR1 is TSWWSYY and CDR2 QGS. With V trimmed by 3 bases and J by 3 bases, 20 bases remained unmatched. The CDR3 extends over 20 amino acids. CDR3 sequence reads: CALGDFVLSQGDTGADKLIF. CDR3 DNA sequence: TGTGCTCTTGGGGATTTCGTCCTAAGCCAGGGGGATACAGGCGCCGATAAACTCATCTTT.

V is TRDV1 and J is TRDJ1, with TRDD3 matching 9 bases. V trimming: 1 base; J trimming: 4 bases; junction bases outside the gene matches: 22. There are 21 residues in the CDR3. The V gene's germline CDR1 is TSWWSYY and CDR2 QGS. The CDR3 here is CALGEQRVLLRGYAERDKLIF. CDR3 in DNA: TGTGCTCTTGGGGAACAGCGAGTCCTACTTCGGGGATACGCCGAACGCGATAAACTCATCTTT.

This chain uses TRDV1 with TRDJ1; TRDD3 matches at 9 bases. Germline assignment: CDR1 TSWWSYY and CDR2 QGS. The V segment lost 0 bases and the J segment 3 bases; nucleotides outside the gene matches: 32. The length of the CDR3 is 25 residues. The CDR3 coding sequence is TGTGCTCTTGGGGAACTTAGACCCGGCCTTTGTACTGGGGGAGATAGAATGGCCTACGCCGATAAACTCATCTTT. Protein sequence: CALGELRPGLCTGGDRMAYADKLIF.

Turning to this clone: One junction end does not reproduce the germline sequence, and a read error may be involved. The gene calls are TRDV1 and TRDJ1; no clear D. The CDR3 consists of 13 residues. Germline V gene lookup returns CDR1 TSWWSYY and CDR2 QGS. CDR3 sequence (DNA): TGTGCTCTTGGGGAACTGGAATCCGCCAAACACATCTTT. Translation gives CALGELESAKHIF.

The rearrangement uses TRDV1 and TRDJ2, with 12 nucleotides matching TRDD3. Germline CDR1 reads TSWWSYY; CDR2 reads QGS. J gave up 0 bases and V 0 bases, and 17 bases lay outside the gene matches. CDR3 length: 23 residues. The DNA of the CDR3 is TGTGCTCTTGGGGAACTTAAGAGGACTGGGGGATACAAGTATTCCACTTTGACAGCACAACTCTTCTTT. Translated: CALGELKRTGGYKYSTLTAQLFF.

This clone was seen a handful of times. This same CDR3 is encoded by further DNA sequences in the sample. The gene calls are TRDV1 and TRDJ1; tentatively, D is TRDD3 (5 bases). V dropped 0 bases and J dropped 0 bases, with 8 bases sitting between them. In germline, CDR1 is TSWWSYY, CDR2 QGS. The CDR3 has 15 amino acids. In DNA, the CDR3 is TGTGCTCTTGGGGAACTCCGGGGGTACACCGATAAACTCATCTTT. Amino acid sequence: CALGELRGYTDKLIF.

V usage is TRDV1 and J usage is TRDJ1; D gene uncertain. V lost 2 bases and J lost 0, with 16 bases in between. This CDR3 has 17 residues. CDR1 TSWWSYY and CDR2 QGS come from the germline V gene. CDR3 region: CALGEFTEGLYTDKLIF. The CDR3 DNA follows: TGTGCTCTTGGGGAATTTACCGAGGGGCTTTACACCGATAAACTCATCTTT.

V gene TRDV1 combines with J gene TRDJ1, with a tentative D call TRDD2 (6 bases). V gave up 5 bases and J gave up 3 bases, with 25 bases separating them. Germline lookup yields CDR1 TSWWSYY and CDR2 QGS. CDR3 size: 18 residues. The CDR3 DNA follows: TGTGCTCTTGGGTCCTCGTCCTACGGGCACTGGAAGCCCGATAAACTCATCTTT. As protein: CALGSSSYGHWKPDKLIF.

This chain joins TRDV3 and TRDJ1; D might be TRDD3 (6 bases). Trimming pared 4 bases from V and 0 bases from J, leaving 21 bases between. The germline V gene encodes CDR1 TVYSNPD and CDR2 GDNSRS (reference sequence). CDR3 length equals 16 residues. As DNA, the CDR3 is TGTGCCTCTAATGCCCTGGGGTTCGGAAACACCGATAAACTCATCTTT. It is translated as CASNALGFGNTDKLIF.

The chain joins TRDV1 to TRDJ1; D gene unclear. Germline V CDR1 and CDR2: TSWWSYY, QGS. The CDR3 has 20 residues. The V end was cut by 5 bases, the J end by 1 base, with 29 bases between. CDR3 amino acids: CALGIPSLTSLHSFTDKLIF. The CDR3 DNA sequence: TGTGCTCTTGGGATTCCATCCCTTACCTCACTCCACTCCTTCACCGATAAACTCATCTTT.

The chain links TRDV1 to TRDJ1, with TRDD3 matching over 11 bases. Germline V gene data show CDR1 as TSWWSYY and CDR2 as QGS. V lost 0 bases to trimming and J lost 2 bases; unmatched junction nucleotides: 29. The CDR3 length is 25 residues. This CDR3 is CALGELSLNWGIREEWPTTTDKLIF. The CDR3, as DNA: TGTGCTCTTGGGGAACTTTCCCTAAATTGGGGGATACGCGAGGAATGGCCCACTACGACCGATAAACTCATCTTT.

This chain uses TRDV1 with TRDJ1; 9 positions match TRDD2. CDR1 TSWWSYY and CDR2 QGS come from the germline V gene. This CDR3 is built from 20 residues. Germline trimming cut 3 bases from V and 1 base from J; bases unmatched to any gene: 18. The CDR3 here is CALGDGRLPTRWGSTDKLIF. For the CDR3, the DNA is TGTGCTCTTGGGGACGGGCGCCTTCCTACGAGGTGGGGGAGCACCGATAAACTCATCTTT.

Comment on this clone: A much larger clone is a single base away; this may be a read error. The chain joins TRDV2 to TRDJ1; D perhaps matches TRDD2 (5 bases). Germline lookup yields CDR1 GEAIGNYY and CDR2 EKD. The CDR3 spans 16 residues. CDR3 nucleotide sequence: TGTGCCTGTGACACTCTTCCCCAGATTCTCACCGATAAACGCATCTTT. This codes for CACDTLPQILTDKRIF.

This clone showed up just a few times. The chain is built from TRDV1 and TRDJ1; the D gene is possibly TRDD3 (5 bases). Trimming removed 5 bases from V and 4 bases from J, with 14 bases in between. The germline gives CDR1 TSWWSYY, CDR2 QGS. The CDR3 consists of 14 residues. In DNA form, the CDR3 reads TGTGCTCTTGGGCCCCACCCGGGGGTCGATAAACTCATCTTT. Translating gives CALGPHPGVDKLIF.

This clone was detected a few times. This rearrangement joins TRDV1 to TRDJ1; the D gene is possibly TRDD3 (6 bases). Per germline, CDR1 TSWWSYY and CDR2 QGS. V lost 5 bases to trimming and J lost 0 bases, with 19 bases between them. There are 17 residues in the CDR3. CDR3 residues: CALGNMGGTLYTDKLIF. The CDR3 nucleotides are TGTGCTCTTGGGAATATGGGGGGGACCCTCTACACCGATAAACTCATCTTT.

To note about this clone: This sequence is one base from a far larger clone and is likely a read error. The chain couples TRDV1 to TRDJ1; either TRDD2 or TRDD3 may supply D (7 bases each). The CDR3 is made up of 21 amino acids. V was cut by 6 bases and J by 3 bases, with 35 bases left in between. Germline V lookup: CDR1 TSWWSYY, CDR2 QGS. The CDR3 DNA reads TGTGCTCTTGGTCGGACCAAATTCCTTCCTCTTTACCGGGGGATCTCCGATAAACTCATCTTT. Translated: CALGRTKFLPLYRGISDKLIF.

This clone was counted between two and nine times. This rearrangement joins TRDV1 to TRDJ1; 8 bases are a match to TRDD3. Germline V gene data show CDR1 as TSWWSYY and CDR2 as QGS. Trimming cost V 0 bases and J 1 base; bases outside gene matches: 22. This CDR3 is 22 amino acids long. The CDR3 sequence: CALGELVSRRLPVLGGTDKLIF. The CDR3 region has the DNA TGTGCTCTTGGGGAACTAGTATCCCGACGCCTTCCCGTACTGGGGGGCACCGATAAACTCATCTTT.

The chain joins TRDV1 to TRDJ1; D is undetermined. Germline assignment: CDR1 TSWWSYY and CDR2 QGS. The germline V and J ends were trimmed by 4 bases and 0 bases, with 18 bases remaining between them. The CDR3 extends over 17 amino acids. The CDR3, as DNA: TGTGCTCTTGGGGCAATCGGGCCCCCGGAGTACACCGATAAACTCATCTTT. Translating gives CALGAIGPPEYTDKLIF.

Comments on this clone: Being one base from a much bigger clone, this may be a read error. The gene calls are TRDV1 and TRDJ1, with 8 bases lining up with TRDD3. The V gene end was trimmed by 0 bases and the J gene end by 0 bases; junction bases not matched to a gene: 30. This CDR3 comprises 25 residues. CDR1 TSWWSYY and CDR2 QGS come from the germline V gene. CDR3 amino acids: CALGELVGEGDIPLGVQLYTDKLIF. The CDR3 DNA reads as TGTGCTCTTGGGGAACTAGTAGGGGAGGGGGATATCCCCTTGGGGGTACAGTTATACACCGATAAACTCATCTTT.

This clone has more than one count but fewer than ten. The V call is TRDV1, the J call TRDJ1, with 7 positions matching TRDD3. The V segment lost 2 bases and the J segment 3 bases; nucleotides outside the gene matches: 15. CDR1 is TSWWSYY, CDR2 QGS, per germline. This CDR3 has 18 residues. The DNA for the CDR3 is TGTGCTCTTGGGGAAGGCGACTACCTGGGGGCTATGGCCGATAAACTCATCTTT. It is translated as CALGEGDYLGAMADKLIF.

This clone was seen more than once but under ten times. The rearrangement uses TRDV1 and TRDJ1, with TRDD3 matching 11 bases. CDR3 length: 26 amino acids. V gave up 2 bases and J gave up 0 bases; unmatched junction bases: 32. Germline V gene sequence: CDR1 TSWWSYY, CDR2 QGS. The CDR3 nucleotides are TGTGCTCTTGGGGAAAGGTTCCTACCTGACTACCTCGGAGACTGGGGGATAGGTCAGTACACCGATAAACTCATCTTT. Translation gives CALGERFLPDYLGDWGIGQYTDKLIF.

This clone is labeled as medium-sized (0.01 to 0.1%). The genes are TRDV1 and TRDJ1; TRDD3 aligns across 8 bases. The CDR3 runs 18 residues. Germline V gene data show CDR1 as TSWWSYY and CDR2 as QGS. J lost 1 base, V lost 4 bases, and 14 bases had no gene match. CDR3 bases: TGTGCTCTTGGGGGACGCTGGGGGACCGGGGGCCCCACCGATAAACTCATCTTT. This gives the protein CALGGRWGTGGPTDKLIF.

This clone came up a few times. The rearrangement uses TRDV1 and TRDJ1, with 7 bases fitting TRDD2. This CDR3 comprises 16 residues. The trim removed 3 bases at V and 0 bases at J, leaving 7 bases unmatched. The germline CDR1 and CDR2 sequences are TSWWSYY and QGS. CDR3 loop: CALGDPFLRYTDKLIF. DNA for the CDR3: TGTGCTCTTGGGGATCCCTTCCTGAGGTACACCGATAAACTCATCTTT.

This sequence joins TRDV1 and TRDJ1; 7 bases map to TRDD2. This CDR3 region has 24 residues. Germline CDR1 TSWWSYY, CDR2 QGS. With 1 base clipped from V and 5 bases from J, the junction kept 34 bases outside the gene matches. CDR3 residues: CALGEPSKSSQVFLPWGPIDKLIF. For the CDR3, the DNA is TGTGCTCTTGGGGAACCCTCCAAGTCATCGCAGGTTTTCCTACCATGGGGCCCAATAGATAAACTCATCTTT.

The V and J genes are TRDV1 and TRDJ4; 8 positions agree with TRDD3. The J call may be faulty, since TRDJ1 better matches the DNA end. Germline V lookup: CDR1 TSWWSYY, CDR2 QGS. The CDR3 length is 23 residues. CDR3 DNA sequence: TGTGCTCTTGGGGAACTACTAGTTGACCCAGGGGTACTGGGGGCCCTTTCGACCGATAAACTCATCTTT. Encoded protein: CALGELLVDPGVLGALSTDKLIF.

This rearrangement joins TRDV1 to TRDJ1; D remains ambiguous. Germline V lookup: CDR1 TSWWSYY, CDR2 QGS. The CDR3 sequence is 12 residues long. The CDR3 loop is CASKGRTDKLIF. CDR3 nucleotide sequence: TGTGCATCTAAGGGGCGGACCGATAAACTCATCTTT.

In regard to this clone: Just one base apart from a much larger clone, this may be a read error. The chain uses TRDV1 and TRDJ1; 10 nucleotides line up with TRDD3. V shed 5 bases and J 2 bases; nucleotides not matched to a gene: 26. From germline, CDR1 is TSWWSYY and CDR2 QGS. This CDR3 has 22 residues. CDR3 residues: CALGKFPKENVLGDPGTDKLIF. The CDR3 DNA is TGTGCTCTTGGGAAGTTTCCTAAGGAAAATGTACTGGGGGATCCTGGTACCGATAAACTCATCTTT.

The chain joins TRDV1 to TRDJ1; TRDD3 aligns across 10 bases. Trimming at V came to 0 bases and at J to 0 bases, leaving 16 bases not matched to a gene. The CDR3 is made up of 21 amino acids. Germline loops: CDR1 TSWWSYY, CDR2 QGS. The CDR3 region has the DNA TGTGCTCTTGGGGAACTGGCCCCCTACGGGATGGGGGATACCTACACCGATAAACTCATCTTT. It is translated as CALGELAPYGMGDTYTDKLIF.

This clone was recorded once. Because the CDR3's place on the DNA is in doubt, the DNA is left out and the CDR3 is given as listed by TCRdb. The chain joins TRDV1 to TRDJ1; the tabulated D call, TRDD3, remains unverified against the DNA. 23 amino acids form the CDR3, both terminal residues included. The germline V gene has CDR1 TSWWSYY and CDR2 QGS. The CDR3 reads CALGELFLFGSGGPSPYTDKLIF.

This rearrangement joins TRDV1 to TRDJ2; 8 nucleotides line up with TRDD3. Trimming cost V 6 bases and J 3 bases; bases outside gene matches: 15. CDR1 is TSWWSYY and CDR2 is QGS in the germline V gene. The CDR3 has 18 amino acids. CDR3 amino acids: CALGEILLGGPMTAQLFF. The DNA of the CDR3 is TGTGCTCTTGGAGAAATCCTACTGGGGGGACCCATGACAGCACAACTCTTCTTT.

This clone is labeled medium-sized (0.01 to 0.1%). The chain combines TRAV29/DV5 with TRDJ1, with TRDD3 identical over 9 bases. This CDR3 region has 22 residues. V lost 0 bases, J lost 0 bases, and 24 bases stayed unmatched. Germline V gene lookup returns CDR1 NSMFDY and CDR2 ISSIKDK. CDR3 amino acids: CAASASSYFGGTGGTYTDKLIF. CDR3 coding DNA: TGTGCAGCAAGCGCGAGTTCCTACTTTGGGGGTACTGGGGGAACTTACACCGATAAACTCATCTTT.